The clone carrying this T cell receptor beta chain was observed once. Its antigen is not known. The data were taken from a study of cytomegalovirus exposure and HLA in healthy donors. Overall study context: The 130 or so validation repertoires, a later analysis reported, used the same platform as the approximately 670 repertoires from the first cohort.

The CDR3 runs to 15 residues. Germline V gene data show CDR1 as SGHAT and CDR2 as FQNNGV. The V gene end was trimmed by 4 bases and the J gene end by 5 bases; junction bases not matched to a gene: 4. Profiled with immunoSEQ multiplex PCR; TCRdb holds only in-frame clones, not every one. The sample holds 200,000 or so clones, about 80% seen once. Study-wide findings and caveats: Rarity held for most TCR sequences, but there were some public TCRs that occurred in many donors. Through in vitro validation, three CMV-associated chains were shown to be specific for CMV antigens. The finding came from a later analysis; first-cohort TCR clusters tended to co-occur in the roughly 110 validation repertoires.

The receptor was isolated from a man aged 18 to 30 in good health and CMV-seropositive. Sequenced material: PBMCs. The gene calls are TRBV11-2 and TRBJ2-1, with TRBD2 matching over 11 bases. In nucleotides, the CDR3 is TGTGCCAGCAGCTCCAGACTAGCGGGGAACAATGAGCAGTTCTTC. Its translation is CASSSRLAGNNEQFF.